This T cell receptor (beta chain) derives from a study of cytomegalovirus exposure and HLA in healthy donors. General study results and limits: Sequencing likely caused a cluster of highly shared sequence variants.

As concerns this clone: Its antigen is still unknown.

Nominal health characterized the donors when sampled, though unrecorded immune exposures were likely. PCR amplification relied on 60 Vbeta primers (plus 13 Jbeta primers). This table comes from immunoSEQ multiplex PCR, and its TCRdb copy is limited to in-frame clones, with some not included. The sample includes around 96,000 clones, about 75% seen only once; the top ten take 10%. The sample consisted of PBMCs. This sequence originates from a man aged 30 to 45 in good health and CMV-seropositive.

DNA for the CDR3: TGTGCCAGCAGTTTGCGGACAGGATCCTACGAGCAGTACTTC. Protein product: CASSLRTGSYEQYF. This rearrangement joins TRBV27 to TRBJ2-7, with TRBD1 matching over 7 bases. The V segment lost 3 bases and the J segment 1 base; nucleotides outside the gene matches: 3. Germline assignment: CDR1 MNHEY and CDR2 SMNVEV (reference sequence). The CDR3 length is 14 residues.